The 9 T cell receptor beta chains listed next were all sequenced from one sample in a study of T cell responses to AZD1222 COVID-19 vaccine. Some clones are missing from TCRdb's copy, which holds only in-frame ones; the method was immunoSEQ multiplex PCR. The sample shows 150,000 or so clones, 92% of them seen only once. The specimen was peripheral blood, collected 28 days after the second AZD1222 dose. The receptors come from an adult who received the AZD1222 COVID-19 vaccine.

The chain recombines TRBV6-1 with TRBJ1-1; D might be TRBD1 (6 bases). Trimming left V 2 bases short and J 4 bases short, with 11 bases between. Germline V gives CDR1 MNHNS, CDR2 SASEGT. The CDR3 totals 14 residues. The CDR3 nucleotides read TGTGCCAGCAGTGAACGGGGGGCCGGCACTGAAGCTTTCTTT. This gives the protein CASSERGAGTEAFF.

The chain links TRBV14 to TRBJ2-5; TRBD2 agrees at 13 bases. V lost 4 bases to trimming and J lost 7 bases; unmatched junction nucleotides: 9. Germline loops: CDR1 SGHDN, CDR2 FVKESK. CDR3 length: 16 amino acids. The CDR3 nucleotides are TGTGCCAGCAGCCCGACACGGACTAGCGGGAGTGGGACCCAGTACTTC. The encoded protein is CASSPTRTSGSGTQYF.

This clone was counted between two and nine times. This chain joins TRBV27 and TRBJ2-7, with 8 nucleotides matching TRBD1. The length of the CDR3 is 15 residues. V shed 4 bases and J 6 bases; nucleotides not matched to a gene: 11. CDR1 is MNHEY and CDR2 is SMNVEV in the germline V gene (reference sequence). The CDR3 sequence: CASSYHGGQGAEQYF. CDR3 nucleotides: TGTGCCAGCAGTTATCATGGGGGGCAGGGGGCCGAGCAGTACTTC.

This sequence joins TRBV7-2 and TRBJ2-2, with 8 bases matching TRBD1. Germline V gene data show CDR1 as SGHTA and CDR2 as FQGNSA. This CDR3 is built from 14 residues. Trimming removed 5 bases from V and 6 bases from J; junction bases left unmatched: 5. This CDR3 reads CASSTDRAPGELFF. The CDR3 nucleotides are TGTGCCAGCAGCACGGACAGGGCTCCCGGGGAGCTGTTTTTT.

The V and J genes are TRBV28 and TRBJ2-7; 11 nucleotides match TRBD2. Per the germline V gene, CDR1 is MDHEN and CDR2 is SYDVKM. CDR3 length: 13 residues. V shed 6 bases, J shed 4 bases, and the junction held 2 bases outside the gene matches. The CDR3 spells CASRVAGGYEQYF. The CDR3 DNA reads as TGTGCCAGCAGGGTAGCGGGAGGGTACGAGCAGTACTTC.

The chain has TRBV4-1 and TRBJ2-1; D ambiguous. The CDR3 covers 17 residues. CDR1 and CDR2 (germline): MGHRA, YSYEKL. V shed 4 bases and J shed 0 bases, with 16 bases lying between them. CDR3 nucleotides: TGCGCCAGCAGCCTTTCCGCCGAGACAAGCTCCTACAATGAGCAGTTCTTC. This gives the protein CASSLSAETSSYNEQFF.

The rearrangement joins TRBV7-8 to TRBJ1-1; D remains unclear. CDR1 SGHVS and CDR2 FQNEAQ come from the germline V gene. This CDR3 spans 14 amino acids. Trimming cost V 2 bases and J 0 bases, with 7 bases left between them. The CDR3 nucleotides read TGTGCCAGCAGCTTAAGGTCTGTGAACACTGAAGCTTTCTTT. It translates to CASSLRSVNTEAFF.

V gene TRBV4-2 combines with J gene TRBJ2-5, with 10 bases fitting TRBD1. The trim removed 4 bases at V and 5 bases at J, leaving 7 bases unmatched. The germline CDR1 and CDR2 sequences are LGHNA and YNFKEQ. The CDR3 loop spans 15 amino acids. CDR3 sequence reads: CASSPRQGAEETQYF. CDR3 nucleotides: TGTGCCAGCAGCCCTCGACAGGGGGCCGAGGAGACCCAGTACTTC.

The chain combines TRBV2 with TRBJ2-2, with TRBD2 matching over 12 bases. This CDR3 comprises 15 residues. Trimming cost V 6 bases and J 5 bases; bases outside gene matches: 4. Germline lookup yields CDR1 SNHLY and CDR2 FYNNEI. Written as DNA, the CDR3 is TGTGCCAGCAGAGAACTAGCGGGAGGAACCGGGGAGCTGTTTTTT. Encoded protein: CASRELAGGTGELFF.